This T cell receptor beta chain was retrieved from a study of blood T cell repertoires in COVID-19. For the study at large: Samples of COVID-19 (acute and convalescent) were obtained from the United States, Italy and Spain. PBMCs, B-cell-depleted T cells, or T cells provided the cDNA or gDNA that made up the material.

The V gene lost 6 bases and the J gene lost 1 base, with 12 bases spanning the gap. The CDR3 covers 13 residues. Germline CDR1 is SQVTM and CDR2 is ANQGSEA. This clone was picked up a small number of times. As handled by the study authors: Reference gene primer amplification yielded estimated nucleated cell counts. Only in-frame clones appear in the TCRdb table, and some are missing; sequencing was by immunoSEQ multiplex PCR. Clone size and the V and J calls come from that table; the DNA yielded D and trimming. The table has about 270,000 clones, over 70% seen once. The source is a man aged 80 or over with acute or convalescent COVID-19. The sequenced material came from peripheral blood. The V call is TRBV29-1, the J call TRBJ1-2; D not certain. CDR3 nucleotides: TGCAGCGTGACACCGACACATAACTATGGCTACACCTTC. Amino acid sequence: CSVTPTHNYGYTF.